The 21 T cell receptor beta chains given below trace back to one sample, sequenced in a study of control samples from healthy donors and cancer patients. The data were produced by immunoSEQ multiplex PCR, yet TCRdb's version contains in-frame clones alone and is incomplete. The sample shows tens of thousands of clones, 92% of them seen only once. The sample consisted of PBMCs. These receptors came from a middle-aged man with colorectal cancer.

To note about this clone: A junction end diverges from the germline sequence, so it may reflect a read error. The chain has TRBV5-1 and TRBJ2-7, with 7 bases matching TRBD1. The germline V gene encodes CDR1 SGHRS and CDR2 YFSETQ. There are 13 residues in the CDR3. The CDR3 sequence: CASSLEGAYEQHF. The CDR3 nucleotides are TGCGCCAGCAGCTTGGAGGGGGCCTACGAGCAGCACTTC.

The chain is built from TRBV19 and TRBJ1-4; no clear D gene. The CDR3 spans 12 residues. V was trimmed by 10 bases and J by 7 bases, leaving 13 bases between them. Per germline, CDR1 LNHDA and CDR2 SQIVND (reference sequence). Written as DNA, the CDR3 is TGTGCCACCTCGATCTGGGGTGAAAAACTGTTTTTT. It is translated as CATSIWGEKLFF.

The chain is built from TRBV6-1 and TRBJ2-3; 9 bases map to TRBD2. The CDR3 totals 19 residues. Looked up from germline, CDR1 is MNHNS and CDR2 is SASEGT. J lost 8 bases, V lost 1 base, and 19 bases had no gene match. CDR3 nucleotides: TGTGCCAGCAGTGAAGATTCCGAGGTAGCGGGGGCGAAGTATACTACGCAGTATTTT. It yields the protein CASSEDSEVAGAKYTTQYF.

The CDR3 spells CSASARTRGTGELFF. The CDR3 DNA reads as TGCAGTGCTAGTGCGCGCACCCGAGGGACCGGGGAGCTGTTTTTT. The chain links TRBV20-1 to TRBJ2-2; TRBD2 might be the D (5 bases). Trimming took 3 bases from V and 5 from J, leaving 16 bases between them. The CDR3 is made up of 15 amino acids. Germline CDR1 and CDR2: DFQATT and SNEGSKA (reference sequence).

V usage is TRBV7-2 and J usage is TRBJ1-2; no firm D call. The V end lost 0 bases, the J end lost 8 bases, and 13 bases lay between the germline ends. This CDR3 comprises 14 residues. Looked up from germline, CDR1 is SGHTA and CDR2 is FQGNSA. CDR3 amino acids: CASSLAPVGSGYTF. CDR3 in DNA: TGTGCCAGCAGCTTAGCGCCGGTGGGGTCGGGCTACACCTTC.

This chain uses TRBV7-9 with TRBJ2-7, with D perhaps matching TRBD1 or TRBD2 (5 bases each). CDR1 is SEHNR and CDR2 is FQNEAQ in the germline V gene (reference sequence). Trimming took off 4 bases at V and 6 bases at J, with 19 bases between the two ends. The CDR3 runs to 15 residues. Here the CDR3 reads CASSSNRDGGGEQYF. CDR3 DNA sequence: TGTGCCAGCAGCTCAAACCGGGACGGAGGTGGCGAGCAGTACTTC. Using reference TRBV7-9 and TRBJ2-7 for the parts outside the CDR3, the full variable domain is DTGVSQNPRHKITKRGQNVTFRCDPISEHNRLYWYRQTLGQGPEFLTYFQNEAQLEKSRLLSDRFSAERPKGSFSTLEIQRTEQGDSAMYLCASSSNRDGGGEQYFGPGTRLTVT.

This sequence joins TRBV18 and TRBJ1-2; D unclear. The V end lost 8 bases, the J end lost 7 bases, and 17 bases lay between the germline ends. The CDR3 sequence is 13 residues long. Germline CDR1 and CDR2: KGHSH and LQKENI. Here the CDR3 reads CASATTVGGGYTF. The CDR3 bases are TGTGCCAGCGCCACAACGGTGGGCGGTGGCTACACCTTC.

This clone was seen a single time. The chain is built from TRBV2 and TRBJ1-1, with no clear D. The length of the CDR3 is 14 residues. Trimming shortened V by 3 bases and J by 0 bases, and 8 bases separated the two germline ends. Per germline, CDR1 SNHLY and CDR2 FYNNEI. CDR3 region: CASSEQPLNTEAFF. The CDR3 region has the DNA TGTGCCAGCAGTGAGCAACCACTGAACACTGAAGCTTTCTTT.

This clone was detected only once. The rearrangement joins TRBV6-5 to TRBJ1-1; D unresolved. The V end was cut by 0 bases, the J end by 7 bases, with 15 bases between. The CDR3 runs to 15 residues. Germline-derived CDR1 and CDR2 are MNHEY and SVGAGI. The CDR3 region has the DNA TGTGCCAGCAGTTACTCGACCGGAGGGAATTTTGAAGCTTTCTTT. This gives the protein CASSYSTGGNFEAFF.

The rearrangement uses TRBV20-1 and TRBJ1-2; D unclear. The CDR3 is 9 residues long. Germline CDR1 DFQATT, CDR2 SNEGSKA (reference sequence). V was cut by 0 bases and J by 7 bases, with 0 bases left in between. Here the CDR3 DNA reads TGCAGTGCTAGAGATGGCTACACCTTC. Translated, it gives CSARDGYTF.

The chain couples TRBV9 to TRBJ1-2, with 9 bases matching TRBD1. CDR1 SGDLS and CDR2 YYNGEE come from the germline V gene. The CDR3 runs 15 residues. V lost 3 bases, J lost 1 base, and 4 bases stayed unmatched. Here the CDR3 reads CASSGSDRGNYGYTF. The CDR3 DNA follows: TGTGCCAGCAGCGGATCGGACAGGGGTAACTATGGCTACACCTTC. Using reference TRBV9 and TRBJ1-2 for the parts outside the CDR3, the full variable domain is DSGVTQTPKHLITATGQRVTLRCSPRSGDLSVYWYQQSLDQGLQFLIQYYNGEERAKGNILERFSAQQFPDLHSELNLSSLELGDSALYFCASSGSDRGNYGYTFGSGTRLTVV.

V gene TRBV7-3 combines with J gene TRBJ2-1; 11 nucleotides agree with TRBD1. The CDR3 length is 15 residues. From germline, CDR1 is SGHTA and CDR2 FQGTGA. V gave up 4 bases and J gave up 6 bases; unmatched junction bases: 5. CDR3: CASSSDRGPVNEQFF. In DNA, the CDR3 is TGTGCCAGCAGCTCGGACAGGGGGCCTGTCAATGAGCAGTTCTTC.

The V gene is TRBV18, the J gene TRBJ1-1, with D possibly being TRBD1 (6 bases). Trimming took off 1 base at V and 0 bases at J, with 15 bases between the two ends. This CDR3 contains 17 residues. Germline CDR1 reads KGHSH; CDR2 reads LQKENI. The CDR3 region has the DNA TGTGCCAGCTCACCACAGGGGGGACAATTCATGAACACTGAAGCTTTCTTT. It encodes CASSPQGGQFMNTEAFF.

The rearrangement links TRBV12-3 or TRBV12-4 to TRBJ1-5; D may be TRBD1 (5 bases). Trimming removed 4 bases from V and 4 bases from J, with 8 bases in between. CDR3 length equals 13 residues. The CDR3 is CASSYRPNQPQHF. For the CDR3, the DNA is TGTGCCAGCAGTTACAGGCCAAATCAGCCCCAGCATTTT.

J is TRBJ1-2 and V is TRBV2; no clear D. This CDR3 is built from 14 residues. Germline V gene data show CDR1 as SNHLY and CDR2 as FYNNEI. The V end lost 5 bases, the J end lost 4 bases, and 14 bases lay between the germline ends. The CDR3 is CASSLRLGSYGYTF. The CDR3 DNA is TGTGCCAGCAGTCTCCGTCTTGGGAGCTATGGCTACACCTTC.

A few counts support this clone. The CDR3 coding sequence is TGTGCCAGCAGCCAAGATTCAGGGGGCTCGGGCAATCAGCCCCAGCATTTT. Its translation: CASSQDSGGSGNQPQHF. The V gene is TRBV3-1 (or the pseudogene TRBV3-2), the J gene TRBJ1-5, with TRBD1 identical over 8 bases. Germline-derived CDR1 and CDR2 are LGHDT and YNNKEL (reference sequence). V lost 0 bases to trimming and J lost 2 bases; unmatched junction nucleotides: 6. CDR3 length: 17 residues.

The V gene is TRBV24-1, the J gene TRBJ1-2; 9 nucleotides line up with TRBD1. The CDR3 sequence is 16 residues long. Germline assignment: CDR1 KGHDR and CDR2 SFDVKD. After removal of 4 bases from V and 1 base from J, the junction contained 6 bases not matched to a gene. CDR3 bases: TGTGCCACCAGTGAGACCGGGACAGGGATTAACTATGGCTACACCTTC. It yields the protein CATSETGTGINYGYTF.

This chain links TRBV5-6 with TRBJ2-5; maybe TRBD2 (5 bases). Trimming left V 3 bases short and J 7 bases short, with 16 bases between. The CDR3 is 14 residues long. CDR1 and CDR2 (germline): SGHDT, YYEEEE. CDR3 bases: TGTGCCAGCAGCTACGGGGTCCAATCGGGGACCCAGTACTTC. Residues: CASSYGVQSGTQYF. The variable domain in full, with the rest retrieved from reference TRBV5-6 and TRBJ2-5, is DAGVTQSPTHLIKTRGQQVTLRCSPKSGHDTVSWYQQALGQGPQFIFQYYEEEERQRGNFPDRFSGHQFPNYSSELNVNALLLGDSALYLCASSYGVQSGTQYFGPGTRLLVL.

In this sample, this clone turned up once. This chain joins TRBV6-2 or TRBV6-3 and TRBJ1-2; 11 bases align to TRBD1. V lost 5 bases, J lost 2 bases, and 4 bases stayed unmatched. This CDR3 spans 15 amino acids. From germline, CDR1 is MNHEY and CDR2 SVGEGT. CDR3 DNA sequence: TGTGCCAGCAGTCACAGGACAGGGGGCAACTATGGCTACACCTTC. Translated: CASSHRTGGNYGYTF.

The chain recombines TRBV18 with TRBJ1-1, with D possibly being TRBD1 (5 bases). The V and J ends lost 6 bases and 8 bases respectively, with 19 bases between them. The germline CDR1 and CDR2 sequences are KGHSH and LQKENI. This CDR3 comprises 14 residues. The CDR3 here is CASSHGAGLEEAFF. The CDR3 DNA reads TGTGCCAGCTCCCACGGAGCGGGGCTGGAGGAAGCTTTCTTT.

The chain has TRBV7-2 and TRBJ2-3; tentatively, D is TRBD2 (6 bases). The germline V and J ends were trimmed by 1 base and 6 bases, with 11 bases remaining between them. Germline V gene sequence: CDR1 SGHTA, CDR2 FQGNSA. CDR3 length: 14 amino acids. CDR3 in DNA: TGTGCCAGCAGCTTAGTTGCGGGGTATGATACGCAGTATTTT. Its translation: CASSLVAGYDTQYF.